Following are 14 T cell receptor beta chains from one sample sequenced in a study of shared clonotypes between healthy human individuals. Sequencing was performed with immunoSEQ multiplex PCR; in TCRdb, only in-frame clones are kept and a portion is missing. The table shows roughly 2 million clones, with 90% to 97% occurring only once. The sequenced material came from naive CD4+ T cells sorted from blood. Documented subset: CD45RA+ positively selected. The receptors were gathered from a man between 18 and 35 years old in good health.

The chain recombines TRBV12-5 with TRBJ2-2, with D maybe TRBD2 (6 bases). CDR1 is LGHNT, CDR2 FRNRAP, per germline. V was cut by 7 bases and J by 5 bases, with 14 bases left in between. The CDR3 is 14 amino acids. The CDR3: CASALLSGTGELFF. DNA of the CDR3: TGTGCTAGTGCCTTGCTCAGCGGGACCGGGGAGCTGTTTTTT.

J is TRBJ2-1 and V is TRBV6-1; 11 nucleotides agree with TRBD2. Looked up from germline, CDR1 is MNHNS and CDR2 is SASEGT. There are 15 residues in the CDR3. V gave up 2 bases and J gave up 6 bases; unmatched junction bases: 3. For the CDR3, the DNA is TGTGCCAGCAGTGAAATAGCGGGGGGGGGCAATGAGCAGTTCTTC. It encodes CASSEIAGGGNEQFF.

The gene calls are TRBV4-2 and TRBJ2-3; 11 positions agree with TRBD2. V trimming: 5 bases; J trimming: 2 bases; junction bases outside the gene matches: 3. The CDR3 spans 15 residues. Looked up from germline, CDR1 is LGHNA and CDR2 is YNFKEQ. The CDR3: CASSKLAGATDTQYF. As DNA, the CDR3 is TGTGCCAGCAGCAAACTAGCGGGGGCCACAGATACGCAGTATTTT.

This clone was seen a handful of times. The CDR3 coding sequence is TGTGCCAGCAGCTCGGGACGGGTTAACTATGGCTACACCTTC. Protein: CASSSGRVNYGYTF. This chain connects TRBV5-4 to TRBJ1-2; D is perhaps TRBD1 (5 bases). V gave up 3 bases and J gave up 1 base, with 10 bases separating them. This CDR3 contains 14 residues. From germline, CDR1 is SGHNT and CDR2 YYREEE (reference sequence). The full variable domain, in which reference TRBV5-4 and TRBJ1-2 provide the parts outside the CDR3, is ETGVTQSPTHLIKTRGQQVTLRCSSQSGHNTVSWYQQALGQGPQFIFQYYREEENGRGNFPPRFSGLQFPNYSSELNVNALELDDSALYLCASSSGRVNYGYTFGSGTRLTVV.

The chain joins TRBV11-2 to TRBJ2-2; 10 bases map to TRBD1. There are 16 residues in the CDR3. Germline assignment: CDR1 SGHAT and CDR2 FQNNGV. Germline trimming cut 2 bases from V and 4 bases from J; bases unmatched to any gene: 4. The DNA of the CDR3 is TGTGCCAGCAGCTTAAGGGACAGGGGTCGCACCGGGGAGCTGTTTTTT. Translating gives CASSLRDRGRTGELFF.

This chain links TRBV19 with TRBJ2-6; TRBD1 might be the D (5 bases). The CDR3 length is 16 residues. Looked up from germline, CDR1 is LNHDA and CDR2 is SQIVND (reference sequence). V was cut by 5 bases and J by 2 bases, with 13 bases left in between. The CDR3 nucleotides are TGTGCCAGTAGTTACCCCAGGGTAACTGGGGCCAACGTCCTGACTTTC. Protein: CASSYPRVTGANVLTF.

The rearrangement links TRBV4-3 to TRBJ1-1; tentative D call: TRBD1 (5 bases). Germline V lookup: CDR1 LGHNA, CDR2 YSLEER. The length of the CDR3 is 15 residues. V dropped 1 base and J dropped 0 bases, with 9 bases sitting between them. CDR3 protein: CASSQVATVNTEAFF. The CDR3 nucleotides read TGCGCCAGCAGCCAAGTGGCGACAGTGAACACTGAAGCTTTCTTT.

The chain has TRBV6-1 and TRBJ2-5, with D maybe TRBD1 (6 bases). The germline V and J ends were trimmed by 6 bases and 5 bases, with 16 bases remaining between them. Germline V CDR1 and CDR2: MNHNS, SASEGT. The CDR3 length is 14 residues. CDR3 protein: CASSPTGKKETQYF. Here the CDR3 DNA reads TGTGCCAGCAGCCCCACAGGGAAGAAGGAGACCCAGTACTTC.

The J gene is TRBJ2-5, the V gene TRBV19; 8 bases are a match to TRBD2. The V gene end was trimmed by 4 bases and the J gene end by 0 bases; junction bases not matched to a gene: 7. CDR3 length: 16 amino acids. The germline CDR1 and CDR2 sequences are LNHDA and SQIVND (reference sequence). The CDR3 coding sequence is TGTGCCAGTAGTACTCTACTAGCGGCGTACCAAGAGACCCAGTACTTC. Translated, it gives CASSTLLAAYQETQYF. Based on the CDR3 plus reference TRBV19 and TRBJ2-5, the full variable domain is DGGITQSPKYLFRKEGQNVTLSCEQNLNHDAMYWYRQDPGQGLRLIYYSQIVNDFQKGDIAEGYSVSREKKESFPLTVTSAQKNPTAFYLCASSTLLAAYQETQYFGPGTRLLVL.

This clone was seen once. The J gene is TRBJ1-4, the V gene TRBV5-6; 10 bases agree with TRBD1. The CDR3 extends over 14 amino acids. J gave up 7 bases and V 4 bases, and 4 bases lay outside the gene matches. Germline V gives CDR1 SGHDT, CDR2 YYEEEE. DNA for the CDR3: TGTGCCAGCAGCCTGGACAGGGGGTTTGAAAAACTGTTTTTT. This gives the protein CASSLDRGFEKLFF.

The chain carries TRBV10-3 and TRBJ1-5; a possible D gene is TRBD1 (5 bases). This CDR3 has 13 residues. Trimming stripped 7 bases from V and 11 bases from J, with 18 bases between. CDR1 ENHRY and CDR2 SYGVKD come from the germline V gene. CDR3: CAIKGTPRGAQHF. The CDR3, as DNA: TGTGCCATCAAAGGGACGCCCCGAGGGGCCCAGCATTTT.

This chain joins TRBV11-2 and TRBJ2-5, with D unclear. The CDR3 is made up of 17 amino acids. The germline V gene encodes CDR1 SGHAT and CDR2 FQNNGV. The germline V and J ends were trimmed by 4 bases and 2 bases, with 20 bases remaining between them. CDR3 region: CASSSKRPTNLQETQYF. The CDR3 nucleotides are TGTGCCAGCAGCTCTAAGCGACCGACCAACTTACAAGAGACCCAGTACTTC.

This chain joins TRBV5-4 and TRBJ2-2, with TRBD1 matching 10 bases. From germline, CDR1 is SGHNT and CDR2 YYREEE (reference sequence). The CDR3 loop spans 15 amino acids. The V gene end was trimmed by 4 bases and the J gene end by 7 bases; junction bases not matched to a gene: 7. CDR3: CASSRSGQGVGELFF. CDR3 DNA: TGTGCCAGCAGCCGGAGTGGACAGGGGGTCGGGGAGCTGTTTTTT.

The CDR3 spells CASRERRTGPNTEAFF. In DNA form, the CDR3 reads TGTGCCAGCAGAGAGAGACGGACAGGGCCTAACACTGAAGCTTTCTTT. This rearrangement joins TRBV2 to TRBJ1-1; 8 bases match TRBD1. CDR1 and CDR2 (germline): SNHLY, FYNNEI. The trim removed 6 bases at V and 2 bases at J, leaving 11 bases unmatched. This CDR3 spans 16 amino acids.